This T cell receptor beta chain was retrieved from a study of T cell changes during pregnancy in multiple sclerosis. Losses at the gene ends were 5 bases for V and 9 bases for J; bases not matched to a gene: 5. CDR3 size: 15 residues. Germline V gene data show CDR1 as SGHNT and CDR2 as YENEEA. This table comes from immunoSEQ multiplex PCR, and its TCRdb copy is limited to in-frame clones, with some not included. Among 55,000 to 65,000 clones listed, around nine tenths were seen once. This TCR was recovered from a female donor with multiple sclerosis, enrolled in a pregnancy study. J is TRBJ2-1 and V is TRBV11-3; 15 nucleotides agree with TRBD2. The material was peripheral blood, obtained in the second trimester of pregnancy. CDR3 region: CASSPRTSGRGEQFF. The CDR3 DNA sequence: TGTGCCAGCAGCCCCCGGACTAGCGGGAGGGGTGAGCAGTTCTTC. Using reference TRBV11-3 and TRBJ2-1 for the parts outside the CDR3, the full variable domain is EAGVVQSPRYKIIEKKQPVAFWCNPISGHNTLYWYLQNLGQGPELLIRYENEEAVDDSQLPKDRFSAERLKGVDSTLKIQPAELGDSAVYLCASSPRTSGRGEQFFGPGTRLTVL.